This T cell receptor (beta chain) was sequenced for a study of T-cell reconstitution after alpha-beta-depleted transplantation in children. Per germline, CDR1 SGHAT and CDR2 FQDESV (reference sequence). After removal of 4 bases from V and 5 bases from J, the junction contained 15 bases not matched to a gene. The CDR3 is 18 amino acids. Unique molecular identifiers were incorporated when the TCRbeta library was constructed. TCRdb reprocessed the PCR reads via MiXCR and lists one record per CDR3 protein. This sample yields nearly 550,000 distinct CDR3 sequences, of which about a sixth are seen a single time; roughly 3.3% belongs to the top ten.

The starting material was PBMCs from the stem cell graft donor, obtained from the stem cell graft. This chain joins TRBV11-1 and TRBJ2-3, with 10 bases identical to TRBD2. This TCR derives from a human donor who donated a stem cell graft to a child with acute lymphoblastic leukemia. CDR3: CASSYSSLAGAREDTQYF. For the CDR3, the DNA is TGTGCCAGCAGCTACAGCTCTCTAGCGGGAGCAAGGGAAGATACGCAGTATTTT.